The 30 T cell receptor beta chains in this list originate from one sample, sequenced in a study of T cells after yellow fever vaccination (dated by TCRdb to the late 2010s). The label giving this sample's treatment or condition can be read as: live attenuated yellow fever vaccine strain. Library generation was performed with 5' RACE. The run used an Illumina HiSeq 2500. TCRdb ran its own pipeline on the public reads, namely fastp trimming at Q25 and MiXCR clone calling, and kept in-frame beta chains. Rows with a matching CDR3 protein are joined into one entry that keeps the most common DNA and genes. The sample profile shows around 500,000 distinct CDR3 sequences; around a fifth of them were found once. The biggest ten clones account for 16% of the sample. Sample: PBMCs, taken approximately 20 days after the first yellow fever vaccination. The receptors originated from a man between 18 and 29 years old who received the YFV17D yellow fever vaccine.

This clonotype was found a few times. The rearrangement uses TRBV20-1 and TRBJ2-5, with D perhaps matching TRBD1 or TRBD2 (6 bases each). The CDR3 length is 14 residues. V was cut by 1 base and J by 4 bases, with 13 bases left in between. The germline gives CDR1 DFQATT, CDR2 SNEGSKA (reference sequence). In DNA, the CDR3 is TGCAGTGCTAGAGTGCCGGGGGCGGGAGAGACCCAGTACTTC. Translating it yields CSARVPGAGETQYF.

This clonotype was counted only a few times. The chain has TRBV3-1 and TRBJ2-1, with 9 bases that match TRBD1. The CDR3 runs to 13 residues. The V segment lost 7 bases and the J segment 8 bases; nucleotides outside the gene matches: 6. The germline V gene encodes CDR1 LGHDT and CDR2 YNNKEL (reference sequence). The chain's CDR3 is CASTRTGDYEQFF. CDR3 DNA: TGTGCCAGCACCAGGACAGGGGACTATGAGCAGTTCTTC.

The genes are TRBV12-3 or TRBV12-4 and TRBJ2-1; no firm D call. The CDR3 is made up of 12 amino acids. With 6 bases removed from V and 9 bases from J, the gap between germline ends came to 12 bases. The CDR3 protein is CASRRTGGEQFF. In DNA, the CDR3 is TGTGCCAGCAGACGGACCGGTGGTGAGCAGTTCTTC.

This clonotype was seen a few times. The chain links TRBV28 to TRBJ2-7, with 12 bases aligning to TRBD2. CDR3 length: 18 residues. The V and J ends lost 5 bases and 5 bases, in that order; junction bases with no gene match: 16. Looked up from germline, CDR1 is MDHEN and CDR2 is SYDVKM. The CDR3 reads CASSRDVFGLAGRDEQYV. The CDR3 DNA sequence: TGTGCCAGCAGTCGTGATGTTTTCGGACTAGCGGGGAGGGACGAGCAGTACGTC.

This clonotype was found a few times. The rearrangement uses TRBV6-2 or TRBV6-3 and TRBJ1-4; perhaps TRBD1 as D (5 bases). CDR3 length: 16 residues. V gave up 5 bases and J gave up 5 bases, with 18 bases separating them. Looked up from germline, CDR1 is MNHEY and CDR2 is SVGEGT. This chain's CDR3 is CASSPSFYRTNEKLFF. CDR3 sequence (DNA): TGTGCCAGCAGTCCCTCGTTCTACAGGACGAATGAAAAACTGTTTTTT.

The rearrangement joins TRBV6-1 to TRBJ2-7; no clear D. This CDR3 is built from 16 residues. Germline lookup yields CDR1 MNHNS and CDR2 SASEGT. Trimming took 5 bases from V and 0 from J, leaving 17 bases between them. CDR3 in amino acids: CASSPPGLGLSYEQYF. Written as DNA, the CDR3 is TGTGCCAGCAGTCCCCCTGGGTTAGGGCTCTCCTACGAGCAGTACTTC.

The chain couples TRBV6-2 or TRBV6-3 to TRBJ1-1, with D possibly being TRBD1 (5 bases). The CDR3 loop spans 17 amino acids. The germline gives CDR1 MNHEY, CDR2 SVGEGT. The V end was cut by 0 bases, the J end by 1 base, with 15 bases between. The CDR3 DNA sequence: TGTGCCAGCAGTTACTCGAGAAGGGGTCAGCCGAACACTGAAGCTTTCTTT. It is translated as CASSYSRRGQPNTEAFF.

This chain joins TRBV9 and TRBJ2-5; D gene ambiguous. The CDR3 totals 14 residues. CDR1 and CDR2 (germline): SGDLS, YYNGEE. Trimming cost V 0 bases and J 2 bases, with 8 bases left between them. The CDR3 nucleotides read TGTGCCAGCAGCGTAGATGGGTGGCAAGAGACCCAGTACTTC. Translation gives CASSVDGWQETQYF.

This clonotype was seen just once. V is TRBV5-4 and J is TRBJ1-2, with D possibly being TRBD1 (6 bases). CDR1 and CDR2 (germline): SGHNT, YYREEE (reference sequence). This CDR3 contains 14 residues. V lost 2 bases and J lost 6, with 14 bases in between. DNA of the CDR3: TGTGCCAGCAGCTTCTTCGACAGGTTGGATGGCTACACCTTC. Translation: CASSFFDRLDGYTF.

This chain links TRBV9 with TRBJ1-1; the D gene is possibly TRBD1 (5 bases). This CDR3 is 14 amino acids long. V dropped 2 bases and J dropped 1 base, with 9 bases sitting between them. CDR1 SGDLS and CDR2 YYNGEE come from the germline V gene. This chain's CDR3 is CASSVDSRNTEAFF. The CDR3 nucleotides read TGTGCCAGCAGCGTCGACAGCCGGAACACTGAAGCTTTCTTT.

The chain recombines TRBV20-1 with TRBJ2-5; 10 bases align to TRBD2. CDR1 is DFQATT, CDR2 SNEGSKA, per germline (reference sequence). The CDR3 totals 15 residues. The ends lost 1 base at V and 1 base at J; junction bases unmatched: 3. The CDR3 nucleotides are TGCAGTGCTAGAGTTCCTAGCGGGGGCCAAGAGACCCAGTACTTC. It encodes CSARVPSGGQETQYF.

This clonotype was seen only a few times. The gene calls are TRBV5-1 and TRBJ1-5; possibly TRBD1 for D (5 bases). Trimming left V 5 bases short and J 5 bases short, with 17 bases between. From germline, CDR1 is SGHRS and CDR2 YFSETQ. This CDR3 is 15 amino acids long. In nucleotides, the CDR3 is TGCGCCAGCAGTTTAGGGACGCGAGGAGATCAGCCCCAGCATTTT. Translation gives CASSLGTRGDQPQHF.

The chain is built from TRBV7-9 and TRBJ2-7; D possibly corresponds to TRBD2 (5 bases). The V end lost 6 bases, the J end lost 1 base, and 10 bases lay between the germline ends. The germline V gene has CDR1 SEHNR and CDR2 FQNEAQ (reference sequence). This CDR3 is built from 13 residues. DNA for the CDR3: TGTGCCAGCAGGATGGACTCGTCCTACGAGCAGTACGTC. This translates into CASRMDSSYEQYV.

This clonotype was counted only a few times. A read error is possible here, since a much larger clone lies one base away. The chain joins TRBV11-2 to TRBJ2-3; 8 bases align to TRBD2. The V and J ends lost 4 bases and 6 bases, in that order; junction bases with no gene match: 3. Per germline, CDR1 SGHAT and CDR2 FQNNGV. The CDR3 sequence is 13 residues long. The CDR3 nucleotides are TGTGCCAGCAGCTACGGGGGGGCGGATACGCAGTATTTT. Translating it yields CASSYGGADTQYF.

This chain joins TRBV28 and TRBJ1-3; TRBD1 agrees at 8 bases. The CDR3 has 15 residues. The ends lost 6 bases at V and 0 bases at J; junction bases unmatched: 4. Per germline, CDR1 MDHEN and CDR2 SYDVKM. CDR3 nucleotides: TGTGCCAGCAGGAACAGGGGGACCTCTGGAAACACCATATATTTT. It yields the protein CASRNRGTSGNTIYF. The whole variable domain, filled in from reference TRBV28 and TRBJ1-3, reads DVKVTQSSRYLVKRTGEKVFLECVQDMDHENMFWYRQDPGLGLRLIYFSYDVKMKEKGDIPEGYSVSREKKERFSLILESASTNQTSMYLCASRNRGTSGNTIYFGEGSWLTVV.

The chain joins TRBV25-1 to TRBJ1-4; tentative D call: TRBD1 (5 bases). The germline V gene has CDR1 MGHDK and CDR2 SYGVNS. Trimming cost V 1 base and J 7 bases, with 13 bases left between them. This CDR3 region has 15 residues. The CDR3 DNA is TGTGCCAGCAGTGAATTTAAGGGGCGCGGTGAAAAACTGTTTTTT. Amino acids: CASSEFKGRGEKLFF. Combining the CDR3 with reference TRBV25-1 and TRBJ1-4 gives the whole variable domain EADIYQTPRYLVIGTGKKITLECSQTMGHDKMYWYQQDPGMELHLIHYSYGVNSTEKGDLSSESTVSRIRTEHFPLTLESARPSHTSQYLCASSEFKGRGEKLFFGSGTQLSVL.

J is TRBJ2-2 and V is TRBV24-1; possibly TRBD1 for D (6 bases). Germline CDR1 and CDR2: KGHDR and SFDVKD. This CDR3 is built from 17 residues. Deletions cut 7 bases from V and 0 bases from J, with 17 bases between. The CDR3 spells CATSPGVNYANTGELFF. The CDR3 nucleotides are TGTGCCACCAGCCCAGGGGTGAATTACGCGAACACCGGGGAGCTGTTTTTT.

V gene TRBV20-1 combines with J gene TRBJ2-7, with 9 nucleotides matching TRBD1. V lost 5 bases and J lost 3; bases outside the gene matches: 5. This CDR3 is 13 amino acids long. Looked up from germline, CDR1 is DFQATT and CDR2 is SNEGSKA (reference sequence). CDR3 sequence reads: CSASQGADYEQYF. The CDR3 nucleotides are TGCAGTGCTTCACAGGGGGCGGACTACGAGCAGTACTTC.

The chain joins TRBV13 to TRBJ2-3; possibly TRBD1 for D (5 bases). Trimming pared 1 base from V and 4 bases from J, leaving 9 bases between. Germline V gene lookup returns CDR1 PRHDT and CDR2 FYEKMQ (reference sequence). The CDR3 is 14 amino acids. The CDR3 region has the DNA TGTGCCAGCAGCTTAGAAGGGGCCCCAGATACGCAGTATTTT. This sequence encodes CASSLEGAPDTQYF.

This clonotype has more than one count but fewer than ten. This chain uses TRBV4-1 with TRBJ2-3; 7 bases line up with TRBD2. The trim removed 1 base at V and 2 bases at J, leaving 9 bases unmatched. There are 17 residues in the CDR3. Germline assignment: CDR1 MGHRA and CDR2 YSYEKL. The CDR3 coding sequence is TGCGCCAGCAGCCAAGCCTATAGCGGGTTCGACACAGATACGCAGTATTTT. Translation: CASSQAYSGFDTDTQYF.

Only a few counts were recorded for this clonotype. The chain carries TRBV6-5 and TRBJ2-6, with D tentatively TRBD2 (6 bases). Deletions cut 0 bases from V and 0 bases from J, with 9 bases between. Germline values: CDR1 MNHEY, CDR2 SVGAGI. The CDR3 consists of 17 residues. The CDR3 coding sequence is TGTGCCAGCAGTTACTCGGGGGGTCACTCTGGGGCCAACGTCCTGACTTTC. This sequence encodes CASSYSGGHSGANVLTF.

Turning to this clonotype: It is unclear where the CDR3 begins or ends on the DNA, so no DNA is shown, and the CDR3 is as TCRdb lists it. This chain connects TRBV7-2 to TRBJ2-2. The CDR3 adds up to 14 amino acids, both ends counted. Germline V gene sequence: CDR1 SGHTA, CDR2 FQGNSA. CDR3 amino acids: CASSLVLRAGELFF.

V and J are TRBV7-2 and TRBJ1-1; D not certain. V lost 0 bases and J lost 7, with 12 bases in between. This CDR3 spans 14 amino acids. The germline V gene has CDR1 SGHTA and CDR2 FQGNSA. CDR3 DNA: TGTGCCAGCAGCTTAGCAGGCGGTGACCTTGAAGCTTTCTTT. It translates to CASSLAGGDLEAFF.

V gene TRBV19 combines with J gene TRBJ2-1, with 9 nucleotides matching TRBD2. The CDR3 sequence is 18 residues long. In germline, CDR1 is LNHDA, CDR2 SQIVND (reference sequence). The junction had 12 bases not matched to a gene; V was cut back by 6 bases and J by 0 bases. In DNA form, the CDR3 reads TGTGCCAGTAGGGCTGGCGCGGGGGGGCTTAGCTCCTACAATGAGCAGTTCTTC. It encodes CASRAGAGGLSSYNEQFF.

The chain employs TRBV28 and TRBJ2-7; either TRBD1 or TRBD2 may fit D (6 bases each). Between the trimmed V and J ends, which lost 5 bases and 3 bases, there was a span of 17 bases. The CDR3 is made up of 15 amino acids. CDR1 is MDHEN, CDR2 SYDVKM, per germline. The CDR3 loop reads CASSQGGTLNYEQYV. The CDR3 DNA reads TGTGCCAGCAGTCAAGGGGGGACGCTAAACTACGAGCAGTACGTC.

CDR3 protein: CAIRGSRTASTDTQYF. DNA for the CDR3: TGTGCCATCAGGGGCTCGCGGACCGCTAGCACAGATACGCAGTATTTT. This sequence joins TRBV10-3 and TRBJ2-3; D is unclear. The length of the CDR3 is 16 residues. V lost 6 bases and J 0 bases, leaving 16 bases between the germline ends. Germline CDR1 is ENHRY and CDR2 is SYGVKD.

This clonotype was counted only a few times. As DNA, the CDR3 is TGCGCCAGCAGTGACAGGGACGGCAATCAGCCCCAGCATTTT. It yields the protein CASSDRDGNQPQHF. The V and J genes are TRBV10-2 and TRBJ1-5, with D possibly TRBD1 on 5 matching bases. This CDR3 is built from 14 residues. Trimming cost V 3 bases and J 2 bases, with 8 bases left between them. Looked up from germline, CDR1 is WSHSY and CDR2 is SAAADI.

The table lists this clonotype with a few counts. This chain connects TRBV18 to TRBJ1-1; no definite D call. The CDR3 contains 13 residues. The V end lost 6 bases, the J end lost 2 bases, and 10 bases lay between the germline ends. Looked up from germline, CDR1 is KGHSH and CDR2 is LQKENI. This CDR3 is CASSRDINTEAFF. As DNA, the CDR3 is TGTGCCAGCTCCCGTGACATTAACACTGAAGCTTTCTTT.

The rearrangement joins TRBV11-2 to TRBJ2-5; D is possibly TRBD1 or TRBD2 (5 bases each). This CDR3 region has 18 residues. Germline CDR1 SGHAT, CDR2 FQNNGV. V gave up 5 bases and J gave up 5 bases, with 27 bases separating them. Here the CDR3 reads CASSQGPLRSGYRETQYF. In DNA, the CDR3 is TGTGCCAGCAGCCAGGGTCCCCTTCGCTCGGGGTACCGGGAGACCCAGTACTTC. Using reference TRBV11-2 and TRBJ2-5 for the parts outside the CDR3, the full variable domain is EAGVAQSPRYKIIEKRQSVAFWCNPISGHATLYWYQQILGQGPKLLIQFQNNGVVDDSQLPKDRFSAERLKGVDSTLKIQPAKLEDSAVYLCASSQGPLRSGYRETQYFGPGTRLLVL.

The chain links TRBV7-9 to TRBJ2-2; D unclear. The germline V gene encodes CDR1 SEHNR and CDR2 FQNEAQ (reference sequence). The length of the CDR3 is 14 residues. V gave up 7 bases and J gave up 6 bases, with 15 bases separating them. The CDR3 DNA reads TGTGCCAGCACCTCGCGACCCATTGCCGGGGAGCTGTTTTTT. Its protein is CASTSRPIAGELFF.